This is a list of T cell receptor beta chains from one sample in a study of T cell changes during pregnancy in multiple sclerosis. The method was immunoSEQ multiplex PCR; TCRdb's version includes in-frame clones alone and lacks a portion of them. The sample consists of roughly 80,000 clones, about 92% of them appearing once. This material consisted of peripheral blood, taken after pregnancy. Every receptor here comes from a female donor in good health, enrolled as a control in a pregnancy study. Both conserved end residues are trimmed from each CDR3. Expanded clones get a size class; other rows say once, few or many, or leave the size out.

V	J	size	CDR3
TRBV14	TRBJ2-3	.	ASSQLSTGTDTQY
TRBV5-4	TRBJ2-2	once	ASRGGPNTGELF
TRBV13	TRBJ2-7	.	ASSLVHRGREYEQY
TRBV18	TRBJ2-7	once	ASSPSSYEQY
TRBV30	TRBJ2-2	.	ASTLRGDTGELF
TRBV5-6	TRBJ2-2	.	ASSLGRQITNTGELF
TRBV7-6	TRBJ2-7	.	ASSSGQGSYEQY
TRBV6-6	TRBJ2-1	.	ASSRHPAQEGEQF
TRBV19	TRBJ2-7	.	ASSLTGTGTYEQY
TRBV20-1	TRBJ2-1	.	NQRDLRF
TRBV4-1	TRBJ2-7	.	ASSPPRPKRQALEQY
TRBV11-1	TRBJ2-3	.	ASSWTGPPGDTQY
TRBV7-3	TRBJ2-1	.	ASSLRDLPSDEQF
TRBV5-1	TRBJ2-7	.	ASSLEQTSYEQY
TRBV18	TRBJ2-5	.	ASSLTRTGQETQY
TRBV7-2	TRBJ2-1	.	ASRRNPGQSWNEQF